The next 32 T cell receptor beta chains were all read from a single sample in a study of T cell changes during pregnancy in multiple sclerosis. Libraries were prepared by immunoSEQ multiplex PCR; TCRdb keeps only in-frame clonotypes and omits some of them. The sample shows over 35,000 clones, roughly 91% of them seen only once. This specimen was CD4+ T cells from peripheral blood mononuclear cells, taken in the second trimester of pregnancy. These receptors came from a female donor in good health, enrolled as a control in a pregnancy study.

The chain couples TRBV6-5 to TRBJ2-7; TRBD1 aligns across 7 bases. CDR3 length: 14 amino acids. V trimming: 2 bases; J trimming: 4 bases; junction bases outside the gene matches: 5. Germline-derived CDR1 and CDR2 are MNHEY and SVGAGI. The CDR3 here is CASSYEDRTYEQYF. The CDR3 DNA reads TGTGCCAGCAGTTACGAGGACAGGACGTACGAGCAGTACTTC.

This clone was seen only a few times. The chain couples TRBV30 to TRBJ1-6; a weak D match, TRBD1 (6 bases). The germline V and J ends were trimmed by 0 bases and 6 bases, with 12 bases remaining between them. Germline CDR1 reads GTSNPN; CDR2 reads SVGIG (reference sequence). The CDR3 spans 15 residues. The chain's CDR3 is CAWSVRQAANSPLHF. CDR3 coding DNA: TGTGCCTGGAGTGTACGACAGGCTGCTAATTCACCCCTCCACTTT.

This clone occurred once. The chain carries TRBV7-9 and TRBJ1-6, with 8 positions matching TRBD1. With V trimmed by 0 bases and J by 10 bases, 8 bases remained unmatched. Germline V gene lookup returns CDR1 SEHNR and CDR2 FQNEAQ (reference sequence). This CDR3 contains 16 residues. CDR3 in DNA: TGTGCCAGCAGCTTAGCAGGGACAGGAGTCTCCTCACCCCTCCACTTT. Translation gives CASSLAGTGVSSPLHF.

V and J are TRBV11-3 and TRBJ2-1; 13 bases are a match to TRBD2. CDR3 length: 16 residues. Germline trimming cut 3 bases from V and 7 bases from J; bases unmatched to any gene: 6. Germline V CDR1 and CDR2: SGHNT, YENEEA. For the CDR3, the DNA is TGTGCCAGCAGCTTGGGACTAGCGGGAAATACGAATGAGCAGTTCTTC. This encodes CASSLGLAGNTNEQFF.

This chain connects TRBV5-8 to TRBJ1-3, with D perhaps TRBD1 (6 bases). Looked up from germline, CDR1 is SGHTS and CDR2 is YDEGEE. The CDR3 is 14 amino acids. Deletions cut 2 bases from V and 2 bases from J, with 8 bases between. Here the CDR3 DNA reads TGTGCCAGCAGCTTAGACAGGACTGGAAACACCATATATTTT. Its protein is CASSLDRTGNTIYF.

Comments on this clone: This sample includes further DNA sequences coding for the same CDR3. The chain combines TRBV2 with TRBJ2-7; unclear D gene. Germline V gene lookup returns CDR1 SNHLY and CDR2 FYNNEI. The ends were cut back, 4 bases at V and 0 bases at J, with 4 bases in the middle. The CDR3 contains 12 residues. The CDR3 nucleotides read TGTGCCAGCAGTGCAGACTCCTACGAGCAGTACTTC. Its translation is CASSADSYEQYF.

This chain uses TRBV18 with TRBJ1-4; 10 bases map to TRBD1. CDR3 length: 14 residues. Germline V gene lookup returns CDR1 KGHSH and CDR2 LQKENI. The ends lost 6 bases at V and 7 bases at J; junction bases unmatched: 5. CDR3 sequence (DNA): TGTGCCAGCTCCCTAGGACAGGGGGGTGAAAAACTGTTTTTT. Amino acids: CASSLGQGGEKLFF.

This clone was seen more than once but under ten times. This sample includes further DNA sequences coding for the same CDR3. The CDR3 region is CASSVEGGGTEAFF. CDR3 in DNA: TGTGCCAGCAGTGTAGAAGGCGGGGGCACTGAAGCTTTCTTT. The genes are TRBV6-1 and TRBJ1-1; weak D call: TRBD1 (5 bases). Germline-derived CDR1 and CDR2 are MNHNS and SASEGT. The CDR3 has 14 residues. V shed 4 bases and J shed 4 bases, with 13 bases lying between them.

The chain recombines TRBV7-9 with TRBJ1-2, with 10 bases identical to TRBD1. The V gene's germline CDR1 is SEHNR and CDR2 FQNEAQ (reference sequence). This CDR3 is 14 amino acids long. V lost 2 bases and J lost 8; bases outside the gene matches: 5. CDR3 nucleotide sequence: TGTGCCAGCAGCTTATTTGGGACAGGGGAGGGCTACACCTTC. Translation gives CASSLFGTGEGYTF.

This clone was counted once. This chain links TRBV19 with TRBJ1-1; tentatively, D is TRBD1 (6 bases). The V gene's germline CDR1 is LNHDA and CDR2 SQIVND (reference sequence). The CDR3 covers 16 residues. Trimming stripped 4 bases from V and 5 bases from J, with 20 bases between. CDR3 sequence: CASSSSLGGRRTEAFF. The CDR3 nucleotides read TGTGCCAGTAGTAGTTCGTTGGGGGGGCGTAGGACTGAAGCTTTCTTT.

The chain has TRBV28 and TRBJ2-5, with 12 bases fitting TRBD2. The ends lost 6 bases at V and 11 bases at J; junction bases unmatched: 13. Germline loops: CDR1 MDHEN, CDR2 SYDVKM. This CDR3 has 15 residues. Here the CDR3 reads CASSLTSGSLREQYF. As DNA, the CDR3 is TGTGCCAGCAGCCTGACTAGCGGGAGTTTGAGGGAGCAGTACTTC.

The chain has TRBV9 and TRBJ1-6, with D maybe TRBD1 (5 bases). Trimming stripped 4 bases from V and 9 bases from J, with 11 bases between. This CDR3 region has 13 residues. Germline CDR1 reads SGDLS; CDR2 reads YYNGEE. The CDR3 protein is CASSPPGGSPLHF. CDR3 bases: TGTGCCAGCAGCCCCCCCGGGGGTTCACCCCTCCACTTT. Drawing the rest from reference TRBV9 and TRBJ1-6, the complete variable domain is DSGVTQTPKHLITATGQRVTLRCSPRSGDLSVYWYQQSLDQGLQFLIQYYNGEERAKGNILERFSAQQFPDLHSELNLSSLELGDSALYFCASSPPGGSPLHFGNGTRLTVT.

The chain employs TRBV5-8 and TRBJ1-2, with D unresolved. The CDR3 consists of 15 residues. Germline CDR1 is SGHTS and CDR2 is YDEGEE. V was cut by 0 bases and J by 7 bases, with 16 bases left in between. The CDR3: CASSLEAGVRRGYTF. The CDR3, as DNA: TGTGCCAGCAGCTTGGAGGCAGGCGTAAGGCGTGGCTACACCTTC.

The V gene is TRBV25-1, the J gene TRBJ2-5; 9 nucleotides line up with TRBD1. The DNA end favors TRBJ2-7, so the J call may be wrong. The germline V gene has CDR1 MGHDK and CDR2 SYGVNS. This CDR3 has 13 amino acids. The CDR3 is CASSRTGAYEQYF. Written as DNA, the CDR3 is TGTGCCAGCAGTAGGACAGGGGCCTACGAGCAGTACTTC.

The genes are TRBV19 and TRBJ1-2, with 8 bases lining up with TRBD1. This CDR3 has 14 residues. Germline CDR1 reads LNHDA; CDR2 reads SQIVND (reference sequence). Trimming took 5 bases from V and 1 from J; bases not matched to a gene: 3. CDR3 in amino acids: CASSRDRSNYGYTF. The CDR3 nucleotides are TGTGCCAGTAGTCGGGACAGGAGTAACTATGGCTACACCTTC. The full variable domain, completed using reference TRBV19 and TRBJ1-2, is DGGITQSPKYLFRKEGQNVTLSCEQNLNHDAMYWYRQDPGQGLRLIYYSQIVNDFQKGDIAEGYSVSREKKESFPLTVTSAQKNPTAFYLCASSRDRSNYGYTFGSGTRLTVV.

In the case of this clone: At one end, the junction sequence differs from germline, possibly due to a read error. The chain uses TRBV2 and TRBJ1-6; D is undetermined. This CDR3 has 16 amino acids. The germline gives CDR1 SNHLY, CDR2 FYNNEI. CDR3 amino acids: CASSLPTEDYNLPLHF. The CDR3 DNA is TGTGCCAGCAGTCTCCCGACTGAGGACTATAATTTACCCCTCCACTTT.

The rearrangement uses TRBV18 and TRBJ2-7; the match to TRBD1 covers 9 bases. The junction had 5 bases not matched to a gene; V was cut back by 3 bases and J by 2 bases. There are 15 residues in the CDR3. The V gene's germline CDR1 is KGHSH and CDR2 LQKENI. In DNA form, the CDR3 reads TGTGCCAGCTCACCTCCGGGACAGGGTACCTACGAGCAGTACTTC. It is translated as CASSPPGQGTYEQYF. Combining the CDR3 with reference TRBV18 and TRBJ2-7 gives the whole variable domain NAGVMQNPRHLVRRRGQEARLRCSPMKGHSHVYWYRQLPEEGLKFMVYLQKENIIDESGMPKERFSAEFPKEGPSILRIQQVVRGDSAAYFCASSPPGQGTYEQYFGPGTRLTVT.

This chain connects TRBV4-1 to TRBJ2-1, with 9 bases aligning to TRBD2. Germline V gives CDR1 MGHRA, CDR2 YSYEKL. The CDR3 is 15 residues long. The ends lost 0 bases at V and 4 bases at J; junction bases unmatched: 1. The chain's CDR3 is CASSQDLAGYNEQFF. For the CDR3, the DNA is TGCGCCAGCAGCCAAGATCTAGCGGGATACAATGAGCAGTTCTTC.

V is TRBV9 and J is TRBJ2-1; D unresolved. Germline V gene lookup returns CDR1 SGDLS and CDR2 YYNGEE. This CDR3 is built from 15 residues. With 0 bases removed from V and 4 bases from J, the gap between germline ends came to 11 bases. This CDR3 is CASSVGNTAYNEQFF. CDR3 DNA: TGTGCCAGCAGCGTAGGTAATACAGCTTACAATGAGCAGTTCTTC.

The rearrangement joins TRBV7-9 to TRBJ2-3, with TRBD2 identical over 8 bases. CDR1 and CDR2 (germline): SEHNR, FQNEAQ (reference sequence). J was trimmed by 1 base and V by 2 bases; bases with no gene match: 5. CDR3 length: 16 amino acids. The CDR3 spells CASSLLAGGGTDTQYF. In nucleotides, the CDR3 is TGTGCCAGCAGCTTATTGGCGGGGGGCGGCACAGATACGCAGTATTTT.

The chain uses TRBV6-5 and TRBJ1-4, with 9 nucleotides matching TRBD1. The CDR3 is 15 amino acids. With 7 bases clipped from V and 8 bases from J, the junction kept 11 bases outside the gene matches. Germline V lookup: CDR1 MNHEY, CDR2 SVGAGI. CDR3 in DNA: TGTGCCAGCAAAGCACAGGGGGCGAGGGGGGAAAAACTGTTTTTT. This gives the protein CASKAQGARGEKLFF.

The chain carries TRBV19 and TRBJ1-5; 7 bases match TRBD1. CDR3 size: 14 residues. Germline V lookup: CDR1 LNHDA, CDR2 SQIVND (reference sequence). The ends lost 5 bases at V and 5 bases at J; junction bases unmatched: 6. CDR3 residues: CASSRDRIYQPQHF. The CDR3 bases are TGTGCCAGTAGTCGGGACAGAATCTATCAGCCCCAGCATTTT.

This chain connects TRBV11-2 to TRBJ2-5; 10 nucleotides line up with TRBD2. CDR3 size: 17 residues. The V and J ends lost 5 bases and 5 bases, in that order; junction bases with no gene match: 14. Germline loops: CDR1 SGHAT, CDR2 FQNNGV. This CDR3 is CASSPGAASGSWETQYF. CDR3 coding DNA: TGTGCCAGCAGCCCAGGCGCTGCTAGCGGGAGCTGGGAGACCCAGTACTTC.

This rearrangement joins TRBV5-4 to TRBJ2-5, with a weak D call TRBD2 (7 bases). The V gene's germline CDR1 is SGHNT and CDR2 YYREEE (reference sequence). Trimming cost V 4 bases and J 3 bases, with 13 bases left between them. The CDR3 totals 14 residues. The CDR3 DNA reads TGTGCCAGCAGCCGGGGAGGGGACAAAGAGACCCAGTACTTC. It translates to CASSRGGDKETQYF.

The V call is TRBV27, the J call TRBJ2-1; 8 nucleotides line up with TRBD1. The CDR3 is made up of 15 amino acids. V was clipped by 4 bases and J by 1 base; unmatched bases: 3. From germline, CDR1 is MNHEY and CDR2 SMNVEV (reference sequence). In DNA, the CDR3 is TGTGCCAGCAGTTCAGGGGGCGCTTCCTACAATGAGCAGTTCTTC. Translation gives CASSSGGASYNEQFF.

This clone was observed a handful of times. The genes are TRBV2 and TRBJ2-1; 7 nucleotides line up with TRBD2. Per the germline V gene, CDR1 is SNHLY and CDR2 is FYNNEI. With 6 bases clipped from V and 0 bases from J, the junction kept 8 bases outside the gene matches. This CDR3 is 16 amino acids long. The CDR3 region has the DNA TGTGCCAGCAGGGAGGGACTACCAAGCTCCTACAATGAGCAGTTCTTC. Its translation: CASREGLPSSYNEQFF.

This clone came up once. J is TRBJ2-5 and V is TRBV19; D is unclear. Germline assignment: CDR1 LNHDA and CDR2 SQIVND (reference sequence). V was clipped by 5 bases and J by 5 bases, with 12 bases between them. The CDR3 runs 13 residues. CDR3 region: CASSDRNGETQYF. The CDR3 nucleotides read TGTGCCAGTAGTGACCGAAACGGGGAGACCCAGTACTTC.

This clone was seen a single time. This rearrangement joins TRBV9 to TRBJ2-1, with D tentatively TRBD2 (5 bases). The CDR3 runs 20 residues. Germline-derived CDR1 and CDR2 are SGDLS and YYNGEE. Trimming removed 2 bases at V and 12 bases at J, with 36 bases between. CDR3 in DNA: TGTGCCAGCAGCGTCTCCTCCGAGAGCTCCCGTCCCGTAGGCCCTGGAGGGCAGTTCTTC. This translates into CASSVSSESSRPVGPGGQFF.

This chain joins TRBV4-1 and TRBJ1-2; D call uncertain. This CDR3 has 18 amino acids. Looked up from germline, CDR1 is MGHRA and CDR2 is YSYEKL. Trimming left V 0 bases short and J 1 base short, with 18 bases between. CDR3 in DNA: TGCGCCAGCAGCCAAGATACCCCCGACAAGATATTTAACTATGGCTACACCTTC. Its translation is CASSQDTPDKIFNYGYTF.

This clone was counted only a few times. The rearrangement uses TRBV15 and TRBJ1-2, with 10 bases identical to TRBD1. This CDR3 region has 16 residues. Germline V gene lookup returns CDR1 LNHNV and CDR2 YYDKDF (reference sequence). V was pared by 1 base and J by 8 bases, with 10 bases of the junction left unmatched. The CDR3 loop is CATSRAGTGAIGGYTF. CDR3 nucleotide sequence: TGTGCCACCAGCAGAGCGGGGACAGGGGCGATCGGGGGCTACACCTTC.

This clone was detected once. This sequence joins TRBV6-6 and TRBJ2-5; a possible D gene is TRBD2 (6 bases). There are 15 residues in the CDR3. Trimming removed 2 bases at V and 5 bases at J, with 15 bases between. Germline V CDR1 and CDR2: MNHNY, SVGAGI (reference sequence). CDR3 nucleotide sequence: TGTGCCAGCAGTTACCCGACTAGTGCTCAGGAGACCCAGTACTTC. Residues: CASSYPTSAQETQYF.

The CDR3 loop is CASSGYSSSYNSPLHF. The CDR3 DNA is TGTGCCAGCAGCGGTTACAGCAGCTCCTATAATTCACCCCTCCACTTT. The gene calls are TRBV5-8 and TRBJ1-6; D is undetermined. V lost 4 bases, J lost 0 bases, and 11 bases lay in between. This CDR3 has 16 amino acids. Germline V gene lookup returns CDR1 SGHTS and CDR2 YDEGEE. The whole variable domain, remainder taken from reference TRBV5-8 and TRBJ1-6, is EAGVTQSPTHLIKTRGQQATLRCSPISGHTSVYWYQQALGLGLQFLLWYDEGEERNRGNFPPRFSGRQFPNYSSELNVNALELEDSALYLCASSGYSSSYNSPLHFGNGTRLTVT.